This T cell receptor (beta chain) was captured in a study of blood T cell repertoires in COVID-19. Looking at the study overall: The cDNA or gDNA used as material had been derived from T cells, B-cell-depleted T cells, or PBMCs.

The authors' processing: Amplification from reference gene primers served as the basis for estimated nucleated cell counts. Only in-frame clones appear in the TCRdb table, and some are missing; sequencing was by immunoSEQ multiplex PCR. V, J and clone size are those of that table, while D and trimming were read from the DNA. Here the sample spans some 170,000 clones, approximately 80% being singletons. Trimming cost V 1 base and J 1 base; bases outside gene matches: 2. Germline CDR1 GTSNPN, CDR2 SVGIG (reference sequence). The length of the CDR3 is 14 residues. The receptor's source is a man in his fifties or sixties with acute or convalescent COVID-19. The specimen sequenced was peripheral blood. This sequence joins TRBV30 and TRBJ2-3, with TRBD2 identical over 7 bases. The CDR3 spells CAWSETSGTDTQYF. DNA of the CDR3: TGTGCCTGGAGTGAAACTAGCGGCACAGATACGCAGTATTTT.